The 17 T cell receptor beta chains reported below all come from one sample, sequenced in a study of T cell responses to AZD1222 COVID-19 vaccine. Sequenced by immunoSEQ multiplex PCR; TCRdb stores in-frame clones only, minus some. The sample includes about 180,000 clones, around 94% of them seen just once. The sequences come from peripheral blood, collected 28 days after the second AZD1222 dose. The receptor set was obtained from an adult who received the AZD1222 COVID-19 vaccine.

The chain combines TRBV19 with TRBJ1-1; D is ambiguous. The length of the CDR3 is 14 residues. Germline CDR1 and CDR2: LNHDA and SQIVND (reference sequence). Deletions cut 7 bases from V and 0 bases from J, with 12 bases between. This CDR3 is CASTSRSLNTEAFF. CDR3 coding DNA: TGTGCCAGTACCAGCAGGTCATTGAACACTGAAGCTTTCTTT.

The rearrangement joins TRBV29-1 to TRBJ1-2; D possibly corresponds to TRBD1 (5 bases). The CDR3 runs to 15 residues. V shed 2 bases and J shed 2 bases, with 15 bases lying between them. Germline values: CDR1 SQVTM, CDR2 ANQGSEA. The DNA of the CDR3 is TGCAGCGTTGAAAGGGTGGAGGGGCTGAACTATGGCTACACCTTC. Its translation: CSVERVEGLNYGYTF.

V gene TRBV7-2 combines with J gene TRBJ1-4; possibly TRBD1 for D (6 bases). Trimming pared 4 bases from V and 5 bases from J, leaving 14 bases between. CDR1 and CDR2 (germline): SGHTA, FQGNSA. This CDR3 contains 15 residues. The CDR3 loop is CASSSGTRKNEKLFF. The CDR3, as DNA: TGTGCCAGCAGCTCAGGGACAAGGAAGAATGAAAAACTGTTTTTT.

Written as DNA, the CDR3 is TGTGCCAGCTCACCTGATGATACGCAGTATTTT. Encoded protein: CASSPDDTQYF. V and J are TRBV18 and TRBJ2-3; D gene unclear. V lost 3 bases and J lost 6, with 4 bases in between. Germline V gene sequence: CDR1 KGHSH, CDR2 LQKENI. The CDR3 covers 11 residues.

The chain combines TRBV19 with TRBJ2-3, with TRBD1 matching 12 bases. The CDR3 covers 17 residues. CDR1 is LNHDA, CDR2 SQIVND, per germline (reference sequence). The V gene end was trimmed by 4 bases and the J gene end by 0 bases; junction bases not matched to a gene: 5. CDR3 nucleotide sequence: TGTGCCAGTAGTAGGGGGACAGGGGGCGTAAGCACAGATACGCAGTATTTT. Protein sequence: CASSRGTGGVSTDTQYF.

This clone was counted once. The CDR3 nucleotides read TGTGCCAGCAGCTTACGGGGGGACTATGGCTACACCTTC. Amino acid sequence: CASSLRGDYGYTF. The chain couples TRBV7-9 to TRBJ1-2, with D perhaps TRBD1 (5 bases). In germline, CDR1 is SEHNR, CDR2 FQNEAQ (reference sequence). Between the trimmed V and J ends, which lost 2 bases and 3 bases, there was a span of 7 bases. CDR3 length: 13 residues.

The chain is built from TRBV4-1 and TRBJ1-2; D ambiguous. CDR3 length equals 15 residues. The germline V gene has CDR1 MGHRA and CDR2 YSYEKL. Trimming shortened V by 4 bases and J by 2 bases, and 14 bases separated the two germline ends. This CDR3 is CASSPRQDGNYGYTF. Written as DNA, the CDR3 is TGCGCCAGCAGCCCAAGGCAGGACGGAAACTATGGCTACACCTTC.

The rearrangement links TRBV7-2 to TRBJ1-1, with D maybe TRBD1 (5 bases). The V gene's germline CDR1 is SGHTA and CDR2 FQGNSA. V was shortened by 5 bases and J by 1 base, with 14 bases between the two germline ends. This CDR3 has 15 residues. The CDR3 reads CASSPPGAGNTEAFF. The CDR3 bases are TGTGCCAGCAGCCCCCCCGGGGCGGGGAACACTGAAGCTTTCTTT. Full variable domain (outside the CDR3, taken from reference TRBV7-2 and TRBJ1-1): GAGVSQSPSNKVTEKGKDVELRCDPISGHTALYWYRQSLGQGLEFLIYFQGNSAPDKSGLPSDRFSAERTGGSVSTLTIQRTQQEDSAVYLCASSPPGAGNTEAFFGQGTRLTVV.

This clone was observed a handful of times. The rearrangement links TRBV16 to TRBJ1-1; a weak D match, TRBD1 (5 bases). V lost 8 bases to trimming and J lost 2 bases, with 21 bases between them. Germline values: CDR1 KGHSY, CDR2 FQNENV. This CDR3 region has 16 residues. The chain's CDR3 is CASGPGSAGLNTEAFF. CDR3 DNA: TGTGCCAGCGGACCTGGGTCCGCAGGGCTTAACACTGAAGCTTTCTTT. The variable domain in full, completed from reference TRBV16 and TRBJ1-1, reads GEEVAQTPKHLVRGEGQKAKLYCAPIKGHSYVFWYQQVLKNEFKFLISFQNENVFDETGMPKERFSAKCLPNSPCSLEIQATKLEDSAVYFCASGPGSAGLNTEAFFGQGTRLTVV.

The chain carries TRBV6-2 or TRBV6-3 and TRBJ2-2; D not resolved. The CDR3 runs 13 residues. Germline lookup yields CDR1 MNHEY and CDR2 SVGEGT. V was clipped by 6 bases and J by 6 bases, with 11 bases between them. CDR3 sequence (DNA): TGTGCCAGCAGCCAACTGCGGTCCGGGGAGCTGTTTTTT. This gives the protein CASSQLRSGELFF.

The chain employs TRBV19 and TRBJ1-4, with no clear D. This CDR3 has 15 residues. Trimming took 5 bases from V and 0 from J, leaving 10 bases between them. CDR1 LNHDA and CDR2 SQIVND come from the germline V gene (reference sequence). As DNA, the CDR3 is TGTGCCAGTAGTGTTGGAGGGACAACTAATGAAAAACTGTTTTTT. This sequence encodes CASSVGGTTNEKLFF.

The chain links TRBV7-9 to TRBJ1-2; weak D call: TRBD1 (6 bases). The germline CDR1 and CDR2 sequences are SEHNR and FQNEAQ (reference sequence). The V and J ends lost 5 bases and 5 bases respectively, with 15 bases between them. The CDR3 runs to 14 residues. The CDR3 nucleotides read TGTGCCAGCAGCCGACGAGAGGACAGTTATGGCTACACCTTC. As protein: CASSRREDSYGYTF.

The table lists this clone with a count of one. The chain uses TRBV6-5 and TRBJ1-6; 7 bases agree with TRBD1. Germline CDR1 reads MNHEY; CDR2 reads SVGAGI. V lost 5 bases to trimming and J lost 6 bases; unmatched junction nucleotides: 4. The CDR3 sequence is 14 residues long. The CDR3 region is CASSRQGPNSPLHF. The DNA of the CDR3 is TGTGCCAGCAGTCGACAGGGTCCTAATTCACCCCTCCACTTT.

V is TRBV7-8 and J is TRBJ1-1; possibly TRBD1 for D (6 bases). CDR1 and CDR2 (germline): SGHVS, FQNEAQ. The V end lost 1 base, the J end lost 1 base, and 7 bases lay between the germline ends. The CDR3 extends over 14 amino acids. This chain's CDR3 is CASSLGDKNTEAFF. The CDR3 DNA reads TGTGCCAGCAGCTTAGGGGACAAGAACACTGAAGCTTTCTTT.

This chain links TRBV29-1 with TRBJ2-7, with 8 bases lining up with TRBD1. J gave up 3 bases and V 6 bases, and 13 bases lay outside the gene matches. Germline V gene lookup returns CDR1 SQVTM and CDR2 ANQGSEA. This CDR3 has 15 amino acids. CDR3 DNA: TGCAGCGTCCGAGGGCGGGACAGGTCAAACTACGAGCAGTACTTC. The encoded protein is CSVRGRDRSNYEQYF.

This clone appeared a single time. The CDR3 DNA reads as TGTGCCAGCCGACCTCTGGGAAGCGGAGGAAACACCATATATTTT. Amino acids: CASRPLGSGGNTIYF. The V and J genes are TRBV27 and TRBJ1-3; D ambiguous. The CDR3 covers 15 residues. Trimming stripped 8 bases from V and 4 bases from J, with 18 bases between. CDR1 is MNHEY and CDR2 is SMNVEV in the germline V gene (reference sequence).

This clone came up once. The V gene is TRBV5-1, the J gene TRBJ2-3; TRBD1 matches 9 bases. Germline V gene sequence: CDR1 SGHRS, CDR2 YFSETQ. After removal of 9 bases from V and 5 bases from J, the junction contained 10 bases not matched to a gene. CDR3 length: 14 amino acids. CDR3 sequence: CAISRGQGEDTQYF. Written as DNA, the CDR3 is TGCGCCATCTCCCGGGGACAGGGAGAAGATACGCAGTATTTT.